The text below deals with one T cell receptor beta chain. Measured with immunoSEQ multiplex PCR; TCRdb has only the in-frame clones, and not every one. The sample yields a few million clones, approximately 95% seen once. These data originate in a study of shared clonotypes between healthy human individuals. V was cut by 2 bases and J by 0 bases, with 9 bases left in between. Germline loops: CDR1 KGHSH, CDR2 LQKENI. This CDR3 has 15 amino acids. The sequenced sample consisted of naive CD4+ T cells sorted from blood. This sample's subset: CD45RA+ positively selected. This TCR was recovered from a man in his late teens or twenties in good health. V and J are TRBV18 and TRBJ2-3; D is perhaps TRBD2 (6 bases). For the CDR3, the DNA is TGTGCCAGCTCACCAGCCGGGACTAGCACAGATACGCAGTATTTT. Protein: CASSPAGTSTDTQYF.